A single T cell receptor (beta chain) is shown here with its context. The antigen is unknown. These data are taken from a study of T cells after yellow fever vaccination. Study outcomes and limitations: Peak timing came faster in the weaker secondary response, day 5 versus 15. Detected again after the booster were most primary-vaccination clones, at 95% to 98% CD4 and 80% to 90% CD8.

This CDR3 is built from 14 residues. V was pared by 3 bases and J by 7 bases, with 15 bases between. Germline lookup yields CDR1 LGHNA and CDR2 YSLEER. 5'RACE template switching added a universal primer site and UMIs to TCR cDNA. MiXCR, applied by TCRdb to the 5' RACE reads, yields one record per CDR3 protein. The sample holds approximately 160,000 distinct CDR3 sequences, over 7% seen once. Sample: CD8+ T cells sorted from PBMCs, taken 45 days after the yellow fever booster vaccination. The TCR originated in a man aged 18 to 30 who received the YFV17D yellow fever vaccine. The V call is TRBV4-3, the J call TRBJ1-1; D uncertain. The CDR3 coding sequence is TGCGCCAGCAGCCACGACCTAGCCCCGGGTGAAGCTTTCTTT. It encodes CASSHDLAPGEAFF.